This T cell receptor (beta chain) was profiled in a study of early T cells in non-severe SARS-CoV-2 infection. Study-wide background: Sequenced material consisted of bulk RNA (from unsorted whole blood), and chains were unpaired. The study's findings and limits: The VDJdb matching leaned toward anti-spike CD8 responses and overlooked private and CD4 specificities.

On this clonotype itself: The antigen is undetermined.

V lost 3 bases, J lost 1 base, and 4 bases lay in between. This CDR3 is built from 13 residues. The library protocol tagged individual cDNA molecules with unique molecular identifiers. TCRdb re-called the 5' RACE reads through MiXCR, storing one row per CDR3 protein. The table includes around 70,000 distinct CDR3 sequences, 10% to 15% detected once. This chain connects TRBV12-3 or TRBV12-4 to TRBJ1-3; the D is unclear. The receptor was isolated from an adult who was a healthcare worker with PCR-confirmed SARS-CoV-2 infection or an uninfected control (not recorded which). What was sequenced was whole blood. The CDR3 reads CASSFLSGNTIYF. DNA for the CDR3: TGTGCCAGCAGTTTTTTATCTGGAAACACCATATATTTT.